This T cell receptor (beta chain) was captured in a study of a mutant IDH1 vaccine in newly diagnosed glioma. For the study at large: Sex distribution of treated patients was around 62% male and roughly 38% female; mean age was around 40 years. Radiotherapy, temozolomide, or both had been given previously, and both were given to most.

Of note for this clone: The antigen is not known.

Noted time point: week 11, during vaccination. Doses consisted of 300 ug of mutant IDH1 20-mer peptide each, paired with topical imiquimod. The V end was cut by 0 bases, the J end by 9 bases, with 9 bases between. This CDR3 is 13 amino acids long. The germline gives CDR1 KGHSH, CDR2 LQKENI. The data were produced by immunoSEQ multiplex PCR, yet TCRdb's version contains in-frame clones alone and is incomplete. This sample has 110,000 or so clones; roughly 88% occur once, and the top ten carry 0.55% to 0.7%. The chain uses TRBV18 and TRBJ2-1, with no clear D. This TCR was recovered from a woman aged 50 to 60 with glioma. Sequencing used PBMCs, obtained from a glioma patient whose treatment included an IDH1 peptide vaccine. In nucleotides, the CDR3 is TGTGCCAGCTCACCACCAGAAGGGATTGAGCAGTTCTTC. Protein sequence: CASSPPEGIEQFF.